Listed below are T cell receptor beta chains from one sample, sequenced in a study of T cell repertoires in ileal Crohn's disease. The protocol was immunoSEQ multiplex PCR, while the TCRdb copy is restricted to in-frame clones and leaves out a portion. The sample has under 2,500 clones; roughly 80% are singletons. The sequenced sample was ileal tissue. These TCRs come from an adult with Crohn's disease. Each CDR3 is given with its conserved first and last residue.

CDR3 protein: CASSQEPGQPQHF; J gene: TRBJ1-5; V gene: TRBV4-3; CDR3 length: 13
CDR3 protein: CASSRGDGANVLTF; J gene: TRBJ2-6; V gene: TRBV19; CDR3 length: 14
CDR3 protein: CASSVAGGTDTQYF; J gene: TRBJ2-3; V gene: TRBV6-4; CDR3 length: 14
CDR3 protein: CASSPDGLLGYTF; J gene: TRBJ1-2; V gene: TRBV7-9; CDR3 length: 13
CDR3 protein: CASSFAGGSYNEQFF; J gene: TRBJ2-1; V gene: TRBV7-2; CDR3 length: 15
CDR3 protein: CASSGGRNYGYTF; J gene: TRBJ1-2; V gene: TRBV14; CDR3 length: 13
CDR3 protein: CSVVSSKPEQFF; J gene: TRBJ2-1; V gene: TRBV29-1; CDR3 length: 12
CDR3 protein: CASSPGTGWVDTQYF; J gene: TRBJ2-3; V gene: TRBV28; CDR3 length: 15
CDR3 protein: CASSQIRGTEAFF; J gene: TRBJ1-1; V gene: TRBV4-3; CDR3 length: 13
CDR3 protein: CASSGTSGSTGELFF; J gene: TRBJ2-2; V gene: TRBV2; CDR3 length: 15
CDR3 protein: CASSEQGKRETQYF; J gene: TRBJ2-5; V gene: TRBV19; CDR3 length: 14
CDR3 protein: CASSRQKDYGYTF; J gene: TRBJ1-2; V gene: TRBV2; CDR3 length: 13
CDR3 protein: CASSLGSGRTDNEQFF; J gene: TRBJ2-1; V gene: TRBV5-1; CDR3 length: 16
CDR3 protein: CASSQGGTTSTDTQYF; J gene: TRBJ2-3; V gene: TRBV4-1; CDR3 length: 16
CDR3 protein: CASSPWTGKGTEAFF; J gene: TRBJ1-1; V gene: TRBV18; CDR3 length: 15
CDR3 protein: CASDRTPTNYGYTF; J gene: TRBJ1-2; V gene: TRBV6-1; CDR3 length: 14
CDR3 protein: CATQGLATDTQYF; J gene: TRBJ2-3; V gene: TRBV19; CDR3 length: 13
CDR3 protein: CASSQAQGLNEKLFF; J gene: TRBJ1-4; V gene: TRBV14; CDR3 length: 15
CDR3 protein: CASRFTGPLTEAFF; J gene: TRBJ1-1; V gene: TRBV6-1; CDR3 length: 14
CDR3 protein: CASSPTSGFEETQYF; J gene: TRBJ2-5; V gene: TRBV5-1; CDR3 length: 15
CDR3 protein: CASSRPGQATYEQYF; J gene: TRBJ2-7; V gene: TRBV19; CDR3 length: 15
CDR3 protein: CASTEQGPGAYNEQFF; J gene: TRBJ2-1; V gene: TRBV27; CDR3 length: 16
CDR3 protein: CASSLGPGSTEAFF; J gene: TRBJ1-1; V gene: TRBV5-6; CDR3 length: 14
CDR3 protein: CASSLTSGRAPTRNEQFF; J gene: TRBJ2-1; V gene: TRBV27; CDR3 length: 18
CDR3 protein: CASSHQSTVSGANVLTF; J gene: TRBJ2-6; V gene: TRBV4-3; CDR3 length: 17
CDR3 protein: CASSEWAAANYGYTF; J gene: TRBJ1-2; V gene: TRBV2; CDR3 length: 15
CDR3 protein: CASSPPALFIPGGNTEAFF; J gene: TRBJ1-1; V gene: TRBV27; CDR3 length: 19
CDR3 protein: CAIRGNLPGDSISGNTIYF; J gene: TRBJ1-3; V gene: TRBV10-3; CDR3 length: 19
CDR3 protein: CASSLVGGLDQFF; J gene: TRBJ2-1; V gene: TRBV27; CDR3 length: 13
CDR3 protein: CASRDVGEETQYF; J gene: TRBJ2-5; V gene: TRBV11-3; CDR3 length: 13
CDR3 protein: CASSSAGGPLGAQYF; J gene: TRBJ2-3; V gene: TRBV11-3; CDR3 length: 15
CDR3 protein: CASNPDRGPYNEQFF; J gene: TRBJ2-1; V gene: TRBV19; CDR3 length: 15
CDR3 protein: CASSGPGNQPQHF; J gene: TRBJ1-5; V gene: TRBV19; CDR3 length: 13
CDR3 protein: CASSLDLGGGTEAFF; J gene: TRBJ1-1; V gene: TRBV7-2; CDR3 length: 15
CDR3 protein: CASRVGDSNSYEQYF; J gene: TRBJ2-7; V gene: TRBV2; CDR3 length: 15
CDR3 protein: CASSSEVTGYTNEKLFF; J gene: TRBJ1-4; V gene: TRBV5-1; CDR3 length: 17
CDR3 protein: CAISESMGGVYNEQFF; J gene: TRBJ2-1; V gene: TRBV10-3; CDR3 length: 16
CDR3 protein: CASKYKNTEAFF; J gene: TRBJ1-1; V gene: TRBV19; CDR3 length: 12
CDR3 protein: CASSSPSAGVVGELFF; J gene: TRBJ2-2; V gene: TRBV5-4; CDR3 length: 16
CDR3 protein: CASSLQGAGTGELFF; J gene: TRBJ2-2; V gene: TRBV5-4; CDR3 length: 15
CDR3 protein: CASSYGGGSSYNEQFF; J gene: TRBJ2-1; V gene: TRBV6-6; CDR3 length: 16
CDR3 protein: CASSYRGIYEQYF; J gene: TRBJ2-7; V gene: TRBV7-9; CDR3 length: 13
CDR3 protein: CASSPLTSILEAFF; J gene: TRBJ1-1; V gene: TRBV21-1; CDR3 length: 14
CDR3 protein: CASSPGQSGLYTF; J gene: TRBJ1-2; V gene: TRBV18; CDR3 length: 13
CDR3 protein: CASSESAKYQPQHF; J gene: TRBJ1-5; V gene: TRBV2; CDR3 length: 14
CDR3 protein: CASSYSMRADTQYF; J gene: TRBJ2-3; V gene: TRBV6-5; CDR3 length: 14
CDR3 protein: CASSQDLTVSYGYTF; J gene: TRBJ1-2; V gene: TRBV14; CDR3 length: 15
CDR3 protein: CASSQAGNSNQPQHF; J gene: TRBJ1-5; V gene: TRBV4-2; CDR3 length: 15
CDR3 protein: CASSHRGENRYEQYF; J gene: TRBJ2-7; V gene: TRBV14; CDR3 length: 15
CDR3 protein: CASSVLQASSGNTIYF; J gene: TRBJ1-3; V gene: TRBV6-1; CDR3 length: 16
CDR3 protein: CASSFGTSASYEQYF; J gene: TRBJ2-7; V gene: TRBV28; CDR3 length: 15
CDR3 protein: CASSLLAHEQYF; J gene: TRBJ2-7; V gene: TRBV11-1; CDR3 length: 12
CDR3 protein: CASSLPRTGGDTEAFF; J gene: TRBJ1-1; V gene: TRBV7-9; CDR3 length: 16